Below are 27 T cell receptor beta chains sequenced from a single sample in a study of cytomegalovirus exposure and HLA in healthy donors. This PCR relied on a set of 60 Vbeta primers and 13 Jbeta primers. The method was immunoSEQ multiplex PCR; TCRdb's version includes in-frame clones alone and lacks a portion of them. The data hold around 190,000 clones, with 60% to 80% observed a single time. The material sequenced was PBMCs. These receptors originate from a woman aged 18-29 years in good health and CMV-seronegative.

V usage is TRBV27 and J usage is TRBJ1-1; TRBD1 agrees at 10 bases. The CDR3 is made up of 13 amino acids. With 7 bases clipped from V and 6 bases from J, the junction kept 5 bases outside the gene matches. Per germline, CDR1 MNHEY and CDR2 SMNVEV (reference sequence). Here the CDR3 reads CASKTGTGAEAFF. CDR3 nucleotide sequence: TGTGCCAGCAAGACCGGGACAGGGGCTGAAGCTTTCTTT.

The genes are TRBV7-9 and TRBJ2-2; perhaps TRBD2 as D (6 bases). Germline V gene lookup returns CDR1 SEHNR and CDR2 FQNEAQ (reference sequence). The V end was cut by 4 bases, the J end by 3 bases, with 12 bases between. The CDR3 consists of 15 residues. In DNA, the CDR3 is TGTGCCAGCAGCTCCGACGCGGGGTACACCGGGGAGCTGTTTTTT. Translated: CASSSDAGYTGELFF.

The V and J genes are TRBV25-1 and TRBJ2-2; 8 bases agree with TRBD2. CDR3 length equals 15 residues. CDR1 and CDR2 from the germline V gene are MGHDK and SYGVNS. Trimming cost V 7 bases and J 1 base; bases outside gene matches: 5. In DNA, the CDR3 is TGTGCCAGCATGGTAGCGGGAAAGAACACCGGGGAGCTGTTTTTT. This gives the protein CASMVAGKNTGELFF.

CDR3 in amino acids: CASSLSSGGFRQGDTQYF. DNA for the CDR3: TGCGCCAGCAGCCTATCTAGCGGGGGCTTCCGACAGGGAGATACGCAGTATTTT. The chain has TRBV5-1 and TRBJ2-3, with 10 bases that match TRBD2. From germline, CDR1 is SGHRS and CDR2 YFSETQ. CDR3 length equals 18 residues. V lost 4 bases, J lost 5 bases, and 16 bases stayed unmatched.

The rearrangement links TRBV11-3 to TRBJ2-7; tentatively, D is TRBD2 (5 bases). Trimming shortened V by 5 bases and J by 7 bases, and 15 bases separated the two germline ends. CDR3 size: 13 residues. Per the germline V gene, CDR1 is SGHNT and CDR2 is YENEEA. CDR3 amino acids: CASSADESGEQYF. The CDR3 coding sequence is TGTGCCAGCAGCGCCGACGAATCGGGGGAGCAGTACTTC.

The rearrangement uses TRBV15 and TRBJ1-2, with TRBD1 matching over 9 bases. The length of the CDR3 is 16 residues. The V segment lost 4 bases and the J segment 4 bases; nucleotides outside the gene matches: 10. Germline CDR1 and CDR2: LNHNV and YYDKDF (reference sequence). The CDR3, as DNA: TGTGCCACCAGCAAAAACCCCGGGACAGGGCCCTATGGCTACACCTTC. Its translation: CATSKNPGTGPYGYTF.

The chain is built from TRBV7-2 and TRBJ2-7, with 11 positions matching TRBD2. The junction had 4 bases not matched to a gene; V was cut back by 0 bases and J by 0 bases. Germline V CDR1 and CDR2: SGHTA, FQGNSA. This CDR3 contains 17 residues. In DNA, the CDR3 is TGTGCCAGCAGCTTAGCGCTAGCGGGGGGATACTCCTACGAGCAGTACTTC. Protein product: CASSLALAGGYSYEQYF.

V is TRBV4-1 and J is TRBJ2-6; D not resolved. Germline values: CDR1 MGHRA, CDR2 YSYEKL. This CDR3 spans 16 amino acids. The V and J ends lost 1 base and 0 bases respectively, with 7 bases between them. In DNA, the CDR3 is TGCGCCAGCAGCCAAGTCCTACCCTCTGGGGCCAACGTCCTGACTTTC. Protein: CASSQVLPSGANVLTF.

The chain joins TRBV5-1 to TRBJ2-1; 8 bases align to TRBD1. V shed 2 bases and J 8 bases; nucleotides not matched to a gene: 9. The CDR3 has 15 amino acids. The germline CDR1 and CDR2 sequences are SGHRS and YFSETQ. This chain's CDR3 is CASSFQGARVDEQFF. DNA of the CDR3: TGCGCCAGCAGCTTTCAGGGGGCGCGTGTCGATGAGCAGTTCTTC. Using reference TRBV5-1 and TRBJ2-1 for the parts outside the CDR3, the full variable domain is KAGVTQTPRYLIKTRGQQVTLSCSPISGHRSVSWYQQTPGQGLQFLFEYFSETQRNKGNFPGRFSGRQFSNSRSEMNVSTLELGDSALYLCASSFQGARVDEQFFGPGTRLTVL.

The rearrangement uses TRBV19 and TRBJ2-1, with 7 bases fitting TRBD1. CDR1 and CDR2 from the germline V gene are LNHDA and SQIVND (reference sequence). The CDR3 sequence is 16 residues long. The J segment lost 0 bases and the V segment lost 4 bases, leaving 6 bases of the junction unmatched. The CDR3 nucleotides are TGTGCCAGTAGTAGGGGGACAGCGGCCTCCTACAATGAGCAGTTCTTC. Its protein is CASSRGTAASYNEQFF. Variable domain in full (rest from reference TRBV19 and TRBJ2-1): DGGITQSPKYLFRKEGQNVTLSCEQNLNHDAMYWYRQDPGQGLRLIYYSQIVNDFQKGDIAEGYSVSREKKESFPLTVTSAQKNPTAFYLCASSRGTAASYNEQFFGPGTRLTVL.

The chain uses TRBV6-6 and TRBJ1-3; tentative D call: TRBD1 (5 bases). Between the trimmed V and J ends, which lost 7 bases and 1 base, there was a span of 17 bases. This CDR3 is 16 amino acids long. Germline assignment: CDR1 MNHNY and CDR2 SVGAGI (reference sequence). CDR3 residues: CASNPGQGLSGNTIYF. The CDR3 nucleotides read TGTGCCAGCAACCCAGGGCAGGGTCTATCTGGAAACACCATATATTTT.

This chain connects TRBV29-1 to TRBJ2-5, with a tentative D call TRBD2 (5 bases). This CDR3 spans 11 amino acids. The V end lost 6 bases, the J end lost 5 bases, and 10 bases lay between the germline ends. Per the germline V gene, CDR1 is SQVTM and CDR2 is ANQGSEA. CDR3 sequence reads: CSVGMVETQYF. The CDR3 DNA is TGCAGCGTCGGGATGGTGGAGACCCAGTACTTC.

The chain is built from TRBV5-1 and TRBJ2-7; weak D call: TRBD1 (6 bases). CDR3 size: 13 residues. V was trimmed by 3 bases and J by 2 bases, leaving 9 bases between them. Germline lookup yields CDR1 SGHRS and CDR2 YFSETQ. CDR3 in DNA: TGCGCCAGCAGCTCGGGACACACCTACGAGCAGTACTTC. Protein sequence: CASSSGHTYEQYF.

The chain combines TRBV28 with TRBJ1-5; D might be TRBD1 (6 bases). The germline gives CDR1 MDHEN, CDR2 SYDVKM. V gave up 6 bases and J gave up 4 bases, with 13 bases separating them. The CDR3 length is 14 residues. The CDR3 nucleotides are TGTGCCAGCAGCCCCGGGACATGGAATCAGCCCCAGCATTTT. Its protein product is CASSPGTWNQPQHF.

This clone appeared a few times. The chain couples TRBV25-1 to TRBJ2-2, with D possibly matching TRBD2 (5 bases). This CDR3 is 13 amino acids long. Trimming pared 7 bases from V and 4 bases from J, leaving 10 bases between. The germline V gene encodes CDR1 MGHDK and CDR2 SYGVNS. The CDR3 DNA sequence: TGTGCCAGCACCACCGGGATCACCGGGGAGCTGTTTTTT. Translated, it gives CASTTGITGELFF.

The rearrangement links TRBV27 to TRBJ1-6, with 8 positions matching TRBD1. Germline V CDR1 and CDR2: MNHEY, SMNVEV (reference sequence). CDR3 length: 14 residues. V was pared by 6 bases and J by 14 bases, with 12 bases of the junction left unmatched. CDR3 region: CASRRGQAQRTLHF. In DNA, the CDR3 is TGTGCCAGCAGAAGGGGACAGGCCCAAAGAACCCTCCACTTT.

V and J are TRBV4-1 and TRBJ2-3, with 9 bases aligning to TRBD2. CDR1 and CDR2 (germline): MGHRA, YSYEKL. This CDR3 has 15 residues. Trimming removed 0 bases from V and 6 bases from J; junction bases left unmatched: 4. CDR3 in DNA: TGCGCCAGCAGCCAAGATCGGCTAGCGGGGGATACGCAGTATTTT. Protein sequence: CASSQDRLAGDTQYF.

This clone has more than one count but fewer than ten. CDR3 nucleotide sequence: TGTGCCAGCAGCTTGTCCACAGGAGGGCAGCCCCAGCATTTT. Translated: CASSLSTGGQPQHF. V usage is TRBV5-5 and J usage is TRBJ1-5; D might be TRBD1 (5 bases). The CDR3 is 14 residues long. V lost 1 base and J lost 7, with 12 bases in between. The germline V gene encodes CDR1 SGHKS and CDR2 YYEKEE (reference sequence).

The CDR3 spells CASSPQRGSYEQYF. In DNA, the CDR3 is TGTGCCAGCAGCCCTCAGCGGGGTTCCTACGAGCAGTACTTC. The chain has TRBV13 and TRBJ2-7; 7 bases align to TRBD2. Trimming removed 5 bases from V and 1 base from J; junction bases left unmatched: 5. The CDR3 length is 14 residues. CDR1 is PRHDT and CDR2 is FYEKMQ in the germline V gene (reference sequence).

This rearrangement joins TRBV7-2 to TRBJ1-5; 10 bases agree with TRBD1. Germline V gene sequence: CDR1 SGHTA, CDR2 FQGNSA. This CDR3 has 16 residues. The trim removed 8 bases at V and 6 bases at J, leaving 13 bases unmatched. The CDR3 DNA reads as TGTGCCAGCTCAAAACCGGGGACAGGGGTCCCTCAGCCCCAGCATTTT. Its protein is CASSKPGTGVPQPQHF.

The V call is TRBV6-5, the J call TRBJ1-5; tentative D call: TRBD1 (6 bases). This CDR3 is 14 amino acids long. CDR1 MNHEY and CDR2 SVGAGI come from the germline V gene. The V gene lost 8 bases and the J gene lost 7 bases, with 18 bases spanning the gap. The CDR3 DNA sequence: TGTGCCAGCGCCGCCCCCAAGACAGGCCAGCCCCAGCATTTT. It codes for CASAAPKTGQPQHF.

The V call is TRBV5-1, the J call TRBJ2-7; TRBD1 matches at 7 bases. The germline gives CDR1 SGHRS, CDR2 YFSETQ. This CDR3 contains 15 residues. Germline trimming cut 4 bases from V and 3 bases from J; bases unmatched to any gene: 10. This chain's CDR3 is CASSHDRAGGYEQYF. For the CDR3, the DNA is TGCGCCAGCAGCCATGACCGGGCAGGGGGCTACGAGCAGTACTTC.

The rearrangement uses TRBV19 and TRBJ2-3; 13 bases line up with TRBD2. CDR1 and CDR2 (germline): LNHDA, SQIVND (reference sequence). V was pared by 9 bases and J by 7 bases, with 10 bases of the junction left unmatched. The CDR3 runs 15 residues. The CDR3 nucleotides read TGTGCCAGCCCTGGACTAGCGGGAGTAGGAAATACGCAGTATTTT. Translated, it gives CASPGLAGVGNTQYF.

The CDR3 DNA reads as TGTGCCAGCAGTCTCCGGGACAGGTCTTTGATGACTGAAGCTTTCTTT. As protein: CASSLRDRSLMTEAFF. This rearrangement joins TRBV6-6 to TRBJ1-1; TRBD1 matches 8 bases. Trimming at V came to 5 bases and at J to 5 bases, leaving 13 bases not matched to a gene. The CDR3 totals 16 residues. The germline V gene has CDR1 MNHNY and CDR2 SVGAGI (reference sequence).

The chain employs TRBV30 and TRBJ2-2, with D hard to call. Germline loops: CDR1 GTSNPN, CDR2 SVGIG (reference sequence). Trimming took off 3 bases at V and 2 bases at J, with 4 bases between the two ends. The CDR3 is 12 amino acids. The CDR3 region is CAWSFNTGELFF. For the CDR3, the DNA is TGTGCCTGGAGCTTTAACACCGGGGAGCTGTTTTTT. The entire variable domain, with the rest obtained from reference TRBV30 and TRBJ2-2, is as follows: SQTIHQWPATLVQPVGSPLSLECTVEGTSNPNLYWYRQAAGRGLQLLFYSVGIGQISSEVPQNLSASRPQDRQFILSSKKLLLSDSGFYLCAWSFNTGELFFGEGSRLTVL.

DNA for the CDR3: TGTGCCAGCAGTCAGAGGACAGGGCAAGAGACCCAGTACTTC. Translating it yields CASSQRTGQETQYF. The chain is built from TRBV2 and TRBJ2-5, with TRBD1 matching 8 bases. Germline CDR1 and CDR2: SNHLY and FYNNEI. The length of the CDR3 is 14 residues. V lost 5 bases to trimming and J lost 2 bases; unmatched junction nucleotides: 4. Using reference TRBV2 and TRBJ2-5 for the parts outside the CDR3, the full variable domain is EPEVTQTPSHQVTQMGQEVILRCVPISNHLYFYWYRQILGQKVEFLVSFYNNEISEKSEIFDDQFSVERPDGSNFTLKIRSTKLEDSAMYFCASSQRTGQETQYFGPGTRLLVL.

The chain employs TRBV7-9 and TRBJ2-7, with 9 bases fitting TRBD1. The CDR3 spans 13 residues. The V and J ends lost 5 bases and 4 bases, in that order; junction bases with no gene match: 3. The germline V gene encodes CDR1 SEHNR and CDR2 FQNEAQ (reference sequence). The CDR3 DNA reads TGTGCCAGCAGCCGGGGACAGGGTTACGAGCAGTACTTC. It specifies CASSRGQGYEQYF.